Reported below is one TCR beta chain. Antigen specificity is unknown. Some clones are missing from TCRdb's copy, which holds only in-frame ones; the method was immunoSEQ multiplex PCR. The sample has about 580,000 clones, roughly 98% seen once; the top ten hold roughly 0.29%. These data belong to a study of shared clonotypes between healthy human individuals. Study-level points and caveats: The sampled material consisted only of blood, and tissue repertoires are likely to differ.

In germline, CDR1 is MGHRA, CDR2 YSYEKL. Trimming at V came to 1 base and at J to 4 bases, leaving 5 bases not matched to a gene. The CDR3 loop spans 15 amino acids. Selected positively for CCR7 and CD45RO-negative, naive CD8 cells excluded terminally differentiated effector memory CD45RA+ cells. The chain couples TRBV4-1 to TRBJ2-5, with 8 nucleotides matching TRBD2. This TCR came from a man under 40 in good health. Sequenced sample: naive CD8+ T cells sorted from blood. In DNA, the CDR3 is TGCGCCAGCAGCCAAGGCCTGAGCGGGGGAGAGACCCAGTACTTC. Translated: CASSQGLSGGETQYF.